This T cell receptor beta chain was sequenced in a study of blood T cells in healthy people across ages. It was with a sample-barcoded 5' primer and a J-beta primer mix that a second PCR of roughly 7 to 12 cycles was run. From the 5' RACE reads, TCRdb called clonotypes with MiXCR, one entry per CDR3 protein. The sample lists hundreds of thousands of distinct CDR3 sequences; roughly 60% were seen once. The CDR3 covers 12 residues. Per the germline V gene, CDR1 is DFQATT and CDR2 is SNEGSKA (reference sequence). Trimming took 4 bases from V and 2 from J, leaving 7 bases between them. The sample taken for sequencing was blood. The genes are TRBV20-1 and TRBJ2-3; no definite D call. The clonotype was recovered from a man aged 30 to 39 in good health. The CDR3 nucleotides are TGCAGTGCTACGGCCCTCACAGATACGCAGTATTTT. It encodes CSATALTDTQYF.